This T cell receptor (beta chain) is from a study of regulatory T cells in long-lasting Graves disease. Study-wide context: A definition of persistent Graves' disease required over 5 years of antithyroid drugs plus positive TSH receptor antibodies.

Time point defined: persistent/refractory GD, antithyroid drugs over 5 years with positive TRAb. PBMC RNA was the source of the TCR library. With respect to this clonotype: As yet, its antigen is unknown.

Germline V lookup: CDR1 KGHDR, CDR2 SFDVKD. Trimming shortened V by 2 bases and J by 8 bases, and 14 bases separated the two germline ends. CDR3 size: 15 residues. Study results and limitations: More public clonotypes were shared by persistent patients (2,741) than by new patients (roughly 1,000).

With iRepertoire HTBI primers and Arm-PCR of CDR3 regions, TCR beta libraries were built. TCRdb re-analysed the multiplex PCR reads in MiXCR, keeping a single row per CDR3 protein. Of some 450,000 distinct CDR3 sequences listed, roughly a quarter were seen once; the top ten hold about a quarter. The sequences come from peripheral blood mononuclear cells (PBMCs), collected when the disease was refractory, from a patient treated with antithyroid drugs. The TCR comes from a female donor with Graves disease. The chain couples TRBV24-1 to TRBJ1-4, with a weak D call TRBD1 (5 bases). CDR3 protein: CATSDSGTGREKLFF. The CDR3 bases are TGTGCCACCAGTGATTCAGGGACGGGTCGCGAAAAACTGTTTTTT.